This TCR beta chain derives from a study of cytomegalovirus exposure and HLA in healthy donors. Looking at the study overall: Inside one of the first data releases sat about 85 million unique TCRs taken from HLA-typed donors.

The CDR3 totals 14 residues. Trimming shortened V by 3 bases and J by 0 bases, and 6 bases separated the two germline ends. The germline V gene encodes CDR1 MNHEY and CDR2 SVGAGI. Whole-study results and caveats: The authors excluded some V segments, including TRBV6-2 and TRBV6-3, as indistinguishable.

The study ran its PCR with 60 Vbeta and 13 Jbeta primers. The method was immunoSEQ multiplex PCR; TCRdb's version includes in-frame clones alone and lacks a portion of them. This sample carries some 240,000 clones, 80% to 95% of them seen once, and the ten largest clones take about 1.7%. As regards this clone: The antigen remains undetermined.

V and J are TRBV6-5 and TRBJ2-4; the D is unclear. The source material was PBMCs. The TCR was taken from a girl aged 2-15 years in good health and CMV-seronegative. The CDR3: CASSYDIAKNIQYF. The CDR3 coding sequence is TGTGCCAGCAGTTATGACATAGCCAAAAACATTCAGTACTTC.